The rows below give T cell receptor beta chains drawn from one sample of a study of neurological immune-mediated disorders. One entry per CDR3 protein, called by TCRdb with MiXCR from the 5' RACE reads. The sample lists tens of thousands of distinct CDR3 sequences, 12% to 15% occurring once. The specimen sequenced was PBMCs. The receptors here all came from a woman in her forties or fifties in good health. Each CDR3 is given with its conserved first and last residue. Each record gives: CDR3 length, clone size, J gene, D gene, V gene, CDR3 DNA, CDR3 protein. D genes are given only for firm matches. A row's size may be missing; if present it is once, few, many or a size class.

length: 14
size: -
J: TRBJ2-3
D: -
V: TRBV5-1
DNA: TGCGCCAGCAGCTTGCGGACTAAGGCATATACGCAGTATTTT
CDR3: CASSLRTKAYTQYF

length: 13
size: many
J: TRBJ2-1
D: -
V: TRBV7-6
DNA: TGTGCCAGCAGCTTAGCCAGGAGGCCTGAGCAGTTCTTC
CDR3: CASSLARRPEQFF

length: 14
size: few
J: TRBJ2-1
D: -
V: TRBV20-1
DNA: TGCAGTGCTCATTCGGGACAACGAGGCAATGAGCAGTTCTTC
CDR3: CSAHSGQRGNEQFF

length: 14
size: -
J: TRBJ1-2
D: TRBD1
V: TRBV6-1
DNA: TGTGCCAGCAGTGGTGGACAGGGATTCTCTGGCTACACCTTC
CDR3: CASSGGQGFSGYTF

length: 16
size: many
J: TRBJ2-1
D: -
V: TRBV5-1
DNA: TGCGCCAGCAGCTTGGCGCCCGGGTTAGGGGGCAATGAGCAGTTCTTC
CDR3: CASSLAPGLGGNEQFF

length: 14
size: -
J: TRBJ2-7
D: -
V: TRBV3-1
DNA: TGTGCCAGCAGCCAGATGCGGAGCTCGGAAGAGCAGTACTTC
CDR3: CASSQMRSSEEQYF

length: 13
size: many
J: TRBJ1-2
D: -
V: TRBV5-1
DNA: TGCGCCAGCAGCTTAGGACAGCCTGGTGGCTACACCTTC
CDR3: CASSLGQPGGYTF

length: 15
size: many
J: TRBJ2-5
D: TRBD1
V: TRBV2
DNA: TGTGCCAGCAGTGAGACAGGGCCCCCCGGGGAGACCCAGTACTTC
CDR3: CASSETGPPGETQYF

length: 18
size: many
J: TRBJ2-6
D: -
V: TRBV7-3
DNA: TGTGCCAGCAGCTCCTTCGGTGGGCCTGGGTCTGGGGCCAACGTCCTGACTTTC
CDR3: CASSSFGGPGSGANVLTF

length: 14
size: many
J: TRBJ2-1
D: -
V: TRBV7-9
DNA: TGTGCCAGCAGCCTTAGATCGGGGATCGATGAGCAGTTCTTC
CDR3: CASSLRSGIDEQFF

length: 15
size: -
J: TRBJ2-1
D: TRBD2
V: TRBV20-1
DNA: TGCAGTTCCAAGGCTCCGGGACTAGCGGGGAATGAGCAGTTCTTC
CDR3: CSSKAPGLAGNEQFF

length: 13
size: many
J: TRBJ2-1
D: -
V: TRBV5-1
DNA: TGCGCCAGCAGCTGGTCCGGGACAAATGAGCAGTTCTTC
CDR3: CASSWSGTNEQFF

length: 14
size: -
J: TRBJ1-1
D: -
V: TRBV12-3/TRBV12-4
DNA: TGTGCCAGCAGTTTTCAGGGCATGACCACTGAAGCTTTCTTT
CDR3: CASSFQGMTTEAFF

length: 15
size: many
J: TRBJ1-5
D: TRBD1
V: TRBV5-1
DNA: TGCGCCAGCAGCCCGGGGACAGGGGTTAATCAGCCCCAGCATTTT
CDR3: CASSPGTGVNQPQHF

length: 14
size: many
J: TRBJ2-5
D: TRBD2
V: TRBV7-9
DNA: TGTGCCAGCAGTGGCGGGGGGCTTAGTGGGGCCCAGTACTTC
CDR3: CASSGGGLSGAQYF

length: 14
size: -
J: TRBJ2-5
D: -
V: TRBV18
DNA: TGTGCCAGCCAATCCGGGACACAAAAAGAGACCCAGTACTTC
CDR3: CASQSGTQKETQYF

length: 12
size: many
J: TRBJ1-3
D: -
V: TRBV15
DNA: TGTGCCACCCAAATTTCTGGAAACACCATATATTTT
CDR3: CATQISGNTIYF

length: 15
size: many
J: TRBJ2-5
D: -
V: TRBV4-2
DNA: TGTGCCAGCAGCCAAGTGGGCAGATCACAAGAGACCCAGTACTTC
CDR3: CASSQVGRSQETQYF

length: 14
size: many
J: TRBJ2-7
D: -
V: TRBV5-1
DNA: TGCGCCAGCAGCTTAGGTAAGGGCTTCTACGAGCAGTACTTC
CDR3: CASSLGKGFYEQYF